What follows are 12 T cell receptor beta chains derived from one specimen sequenced in a study of glioma-infiltrating T cells after dendritic cell vaccination. Method: immunoSEQ multiplex PCR; TCRdb's copy keeps in-frame clones and lacks some. The sample has tens of thousands of clones, around 86% seen once; the top ten hold roughly 11%. Sequencing used blood, obtained before dendritic cell vaccination. These receptors came from a human donor with glioblastoma.

The CDR3 coding sequence is TGCGCCAGCAGCCTATCGCTCGAGACAGGGAGTTCTGGAAACACCATATATTTT. Residues: CASSLSLETGSSGNTIYF. J is TRBJ1-3 and V is TRBV4-1, with 7 bases lining up with TRBD1. Per the germline V gene, CDR1 is MGHRA and CDR2 is YSYEKL. The CDR3 covers 18 residues. V dropped 4 bases and J dropped 1; count of bases not matched to a gene: 13.

This clone was detected a few times. The CDR3 DNA is TGTGCCAGCAGTGAGGCCCGACAGGGCATCCAACAGCCCCAGCATTTT. Amino acids: CASSEARQGIQQPQHF. This sequence joins TRBV6-1 and TRBJ1-5; TRBD1 matches 7 bases. The V segment lost 3 bases and the J segment 7 bases; nucleotides outside the gene matches: 12. Per germline, CDR1 MNHNS and CDR2 SASEGT. The length of the CDR3 is 16 residues.

This sequence joins TRBV11-2 and TRBJ1-1; possibly TRBD1 for D (6 bases). This CDR3 region has 15 residues. Between the trimmed V and J ends, which lost 3 bases and 1 base, there was a span of 12 bases. The germline V gene encodes CDR1 SGHAT and CDR2 FQNNGV. CDR3 protein: CASSFERGGNTEAFF. The CDR3 region has the DNA TGTGCCAGCAGCTTTGAAAGGGGGGGGAACACTGAAGCTTTCTTT.

V usage is TRBV9 and J usage is TRBJ2-2, with a tentative D call TRBD2 (6 bases). This CDR3 has 14 residues. Germline-derived CDR1 and CDR2 are SGDLS and YYNGEE. With 0 bases removed from V and 6 bases from J, the gap between germline ends came to 9 bases. Here the CDR3 DNA reads TGTGCCAGCAGCGTAGGACTAGAAGCCGGGGAGCTGTTTTTT. This codes for CASSVGLEAGELFF.

The V call is TRBV7-6, the J call TRBJ2-1, with 7 bases that match TRBD2. The J segment lost 6 bases and the V segment lost 1 base, leaving 9 bases of the junction unmatched. The length of the CDR3 is 16 residues. The germline V gene encodes CDR1 SGHVS and CDR2 FNYEAQ. The CDR3 DNA follows: TGTGCCAGCAGCTTAGGGGGAGGGAGTGGCGGCAATGAGCAGTTCTTC. It codes for CASSLGGGSGGNEQFF.

The chain employs TRBV19 and TRBJ1-1, with 11 bases that match TRBD1. CDR3 length: 14 residues. V dropped 7 bases and J dropped 2; count of bases not matched to a gene: 3. CDR1 is LNHDA, CDR2 SQIVND, per germline (reference sequence). CDR3 DNA sequence: TGTGCCAGTATCAGGACAGGGGGCAACACTGAAGCTTTCTTT. Translation gives CASIRTGGNTEAFF.

This clone has only a few counts. This chain uses TRBV7-5 with TRBJ2-1; the table's D call, TRBD1, has no DNA check behind it. TRBV7-5 is recorded as a pseudogene. This CDR3 spans 19 amino acids. In DNA form, the CDR3 reads TGTGCCAGAAGCTTAGCCCAAGGGACAGGGGATAGATCCTACAATGAGCAGTTCTTC. It is translated as CARSLAQGTGDRSYNEQFF.

The table lists this clone with a count of one. The J gene is TRBJ1-5, the V gene TRBV7-2, with 7 bases identical to TRBD1. CDR1 SGHTA and CDR2 FQGNSA come from the germline V gene. V shed 2 bases, J shed 6 bases, and the junction held 7 bases outside the gene matches. This CDR3 has 15 amino acids. CDR3 sequence (DNA): TGTGCCAGCAGCTTATCTGAGGGGGCGGGTCAGCCCCAGCATTTT. Its translation is CASSLSEGAGQPQHF.

The rearrangement joins TRBV7-2 to TRBJ1-1; a weak D match, TRBD1 (6 bases). The V end lost 6 bases, the J end lost 10 bases, and 15 bases lay between the germline ends. The CDR3 extends over 12 amino acids. From germline, CDR1 is SGHTA and CDR2 FQGNSA. The CDR3 nucleotides are TGTGCCAGCAGTCGACCGGACAGTCTAGCTTTCTTT. Translated: CASSRPDSLAFF. The complete variable domain, with remaining parts taken from reference TRBV7-2 and TRBJ1-1, reads GAGVSQSPSNKVTEKGKDVELRCDPISGHTALYWYRQSLGQGLEFLIYFQGNSAPDKSGLPSDRFSAERTGGSVSTLTIQRTQQEDSAVYLCASSRPDSLAFFGQGTRLTVV.

This chain joins TRBV6-5 and TRBJ2-2; D unresolved. The CDR3 length is 14 residues. Germline CDR1 MNHEY, CDR2 SVGAGI. Trimming shortened V by 7 bases and J by 2 bases, and 11 bases separated the two germline ends. CDR3 sequence reads: CASTRGSNTGELFF. DNA for the CDR3: TGTGCCAGCACCCGTGGCTCCAACACCGGGGAGCTGTTTTTT.

The chain links TRBV14 to TRBJ2-2; D is perhaps TRBD2 (6 bases). Trimming removed 1 base from V and 6 bases from J, with 12 bases in between. Germline CDR1 reads SGHDN; CDR2 reads FVKESK. This CDR3 has 15 amino acids. Here the CDR3 DNA reads TGTGCCAGCAGCCAAGCGGGGGATGGCGCCGGGGAGCTGTTTTTT. Translation gives CASSQAGDGAGELFF.

The chain carries TRBV30 and TRBJ1-6; D perhaps matches TRBD1 (6 bases). Germline V gives CDR1 GTSNPN, CDR2 SVGIG (reference sequence). Trimming shortened V by 2 bases and J by 1 base, and 15 bases separated the two germline ends. CDR3 length: 17 residues. The CDR3 nucleotides are TGTGCCTGGAGTATCCGGCAGGGGCGGTCCTATAATTCACCCCTCCACTTT. As protein: CAWSIRQGRSYNSPLHF.